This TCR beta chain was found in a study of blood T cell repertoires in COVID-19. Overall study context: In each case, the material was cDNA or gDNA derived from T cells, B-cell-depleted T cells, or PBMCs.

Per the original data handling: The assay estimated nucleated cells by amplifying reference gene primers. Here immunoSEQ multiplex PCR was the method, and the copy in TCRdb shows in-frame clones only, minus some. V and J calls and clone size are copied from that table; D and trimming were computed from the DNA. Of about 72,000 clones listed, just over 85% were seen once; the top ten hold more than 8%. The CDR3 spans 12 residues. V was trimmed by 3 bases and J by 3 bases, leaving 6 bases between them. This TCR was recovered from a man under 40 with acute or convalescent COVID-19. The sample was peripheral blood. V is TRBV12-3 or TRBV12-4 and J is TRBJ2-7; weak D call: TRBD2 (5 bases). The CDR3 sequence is CASSFGSYEQYF. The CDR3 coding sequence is TGTGCCAGCAGTTTTGGGAGCTACGAGCAGTACTTC.